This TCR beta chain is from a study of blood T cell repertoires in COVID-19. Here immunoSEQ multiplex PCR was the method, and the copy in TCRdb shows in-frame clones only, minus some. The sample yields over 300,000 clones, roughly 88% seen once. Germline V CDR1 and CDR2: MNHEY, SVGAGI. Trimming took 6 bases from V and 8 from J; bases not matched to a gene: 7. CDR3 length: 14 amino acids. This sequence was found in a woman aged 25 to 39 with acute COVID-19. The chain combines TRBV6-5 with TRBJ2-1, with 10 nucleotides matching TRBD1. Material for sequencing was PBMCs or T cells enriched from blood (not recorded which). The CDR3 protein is CASRVSGTGDEQFF. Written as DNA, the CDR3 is TGTGCCAGCAGAGTCTCCGGGACAGGGGATGAGCAGTTCTTC.